The 9 T cell receptor beta chains reported below all come from one sample, sequenced in a study of T-cell memory formation after mild COVID-19. TCRdb re-called the 5' RACE reads through MiXCR, storing one row per CDR3 protein. This sample has roughly 35,000 distinct CDR3 sequences, with around 21% found just once. The source material was PBMCs or a T cell subset sorted from them (not recorded which). The receptors here all came from an adult who had mild COVID-19 (a few samples of this study predate the infection). Cell type and time point are not known.

This clonotype was picked up many times. The rearrangement links TRBV4-3 to TRBJ2-1; the D gene is possibly TRBD1 (5 bases). V was cut by 1 base and J by 4 bases, with 11 bases left in between. CDR1 is LGHNA and CDR2 is YSLEER in the germline V gene. CDR3 size: 15 residues. The CDR3 spells CASSQAAGPYNEQFF. The CDR3, as DNA: TGCGCCAGCAGCCAAGCGGCAGGGCCATACAATGAGCAGTTCTTC.

The V gene is TRBV6-4, the J gene TRBJ1-5, with 7 nucleotides matching TRBD1. Trimming removed 5 bases from V and 3 bases from J; junction bases left unmatched: 13. CDR1 and CDR2 (germline): MRHNA, SNTAGT. The CDR3 is 17 amino acids. The chain's CDR3 is CASSSTWKTGLNQPQHF. CDR3 DNA sequence: TGTGCCAGCAGTTCTACCTGGAAGACAGGGCTCAATCAGCCCCAGCATTTT.

This clonotype was recorded at least ten times. V gene TRBV29-1 combines with J gene TRBJ1-3; D uncertain. This CDR3 has 13 amino acids. Trimming pared 1 base from V and 0 bases from J, leaving 4 bases between. Germline V lookup: CDR1 SQVTM, CDR2 ANQGSEA. The CDR3 loop reads CSVEVDSGNTIYF. CDR3 in DNA: TGCAGCGTTGAAGTGGACTCTGGAAACACCATATATTTT.

The rearrangement links TRBV7-9 to TRBJ2-1; TRBD2 aligns across 8 bases. This CDR3 is 15 amino acids long. J gave up 0 bases and V 3 bases, and 1 base lay outside the gene matches. Germline assignment: CDR1 SEHNR and CDR2 FQNEAQ (reference sequence). This chain's CDR3 is CASSFSGDSYNEQFF. In DNA form, the CDR3 reads TGTGCCAGCAGCTTTAGCGGGGACTCCTACAATGAGCAGTTCTTC.

This clonotype has at least ten counts. J is TRBJ1-6 and V is TRBV4-3, with TRBD1 identical over 11 bases. V dropped 0 bases and J dropped 10; count of bases not matched to a gene: 11. Germline-derived CDR1 and CDR2 are LGHNA and YSLEER. The CDR3 is 18 residues long. The CDR3 sequence is CASSQDLGGQGAGSPLHF. For the CDR3, the DNA is TGCGCCAGCAGCCAAGATTTGGGCGGACAGGGGGCTGGATCACCCCTCCACTTT.

This clonotype was recorded many times. The chain employs TRBV9 and TRBJ1-1; possibly TRBD1 for D (6 bases). This CDR3 has 13 residues. V lost 0 bases and J 6 bases, leaving 9 bases between the germline ends. Germline assignment: CDR1 SGDLS and CDR2 YYNGEE. The CDR3 spells CASSVGTAAEAFF. CDR3 coding DNA: TGTGCCAGCAGCGTAGGGACAGCCGCTGAAGCTTTCTTT.

Only a few counts were recorded for this clonotype. This chain links TRBV12-3 or TRBV12-4 with TRBJ2-5; D is tentatively TRBD1 or TRBD2 (5 bases each). The CDR3 is made up of 13 amino acids. Trimming cost V 2 bases and J 8 bases, with 12 bases left between them. The CDR3, as DNA: TGTGCCAGCAGTTTAACATGGGACCCAACCCAGTACTTC. This sequence encodes CASSLTWDPTQYF.

The gene calls are TRBV7-7 and TRBJ1-5, with D perhaps TRBD1 (6 bases). From germline, CDR1 is SSHAT and CDR2 FNYEAQ (reference sequence). Between the trimmed V and J ends, which lost 5 bases and 7 bases, there was a span of 12 bases. This CDR3 comprises 13 residues. CDR3 DNA: TGTGCCAGCAGCGATACAGGGTGCCAGCCCCAGCATTTT. Its translation is CASSDTGCQPQHF.

In this sample, this clonotype is medium-sized. The V call is TRBV5-6, the J call TRBJ2-2; 11 bases map to TRBD2. There are 16 residues in the CDR3. The germline CDR1 and CDR2 sequences are SGHDT and YYEEEE. The junction had 8 bases not matched to a gene; V was cut back by 3 bases and J by 7 bases. CDR3 nucleotide sequence: TGTGCCAGCAGCTCCCCGGGACTAGCGGTTAACGGGGAGCTGTTTTTT. Translating gives CASSSPGLAVNGELFF.